A single sample is the source of the 2 T cell receptor beta chains below, sequenced in a study of identifying expanded T cells in peripheral blood. Sequencing used immunoSEQ multiplex PCR; TCRdb keeps in-frame clones, though not all of them. The table lists about 76,000 clones, around four fifths of them singletons. The sequenced sample was blood. The receptors here all came from a person aged 18 to 75 in good health.

CDR3 in DNA: TGTGCCAGCAGCTTCAGGTTAAGCGGGGGGGAGCAGTTCTTC. It codes for CASSFRLSGGEQFF. The rearrangement uses TRBV7-3 and TRBJ2-1, with 9 bases that match TRBD2. The junction had 7 bases not matched to a gene; V was cut back by 3 bases and J by 10 bases. CDR1 is SGHTA, CDR2 FQGTGA, per germline. The CDR3 length is 14 residues.

The gene calls are TRBV23-1 and TRBJ2-5; D is ambiguous. TRBV23-1 carries the ORF label, with uncertain function. The length of the CDR3 is 14 residues. The V end lost 7 bases, the J end lost 1 base, and 13 bases lay between the germline ends. The CDR3 here is CASKPATPQETQYF. The DNA of the CDR3 is TGCGCCAGCAAACCTGCCACGCCCCAAGAGACCCAGTACTTC.